This record covers a single TCR beta chain. This record comes from a study of type 1 and type 2 diabetes patients. Trimming removed 3 bases from V and 5 bases from J; junction bases left unmatched: 3. CDR3 size: 13 residues. The V gene's germline CDR1 is MGHRA and CDR2 YSYEKL. Amplification started from genomic DNA. A primer set of 30 forward and 13 reverse primers amplified the CDR3. TCRdb analysed the multiplex PCR reads with MiXCR anew, one entry per CDR3 protein. The sample contains 270,000 or so distinct CDR3 sequences, roughly 50% of which appear only once. Sequences were obtained from peripheral blood mononuclear cells (PBMCs). The chain uses TRBV4-1 and TRBJ1-1; 7 bases align to TRBD1. This receptor was obtained from a man younger than 30 with type 2 diabetes. The CDR3 DNA reads as TGCGCCAGCAGCCAGACAGGGATTACTGAAGCTTTCTTT. As protein: CASSQTGITEAFF.